This T cell receptor beta chain appears in the sequencing data of a study of T cell clonotyping in hematopoietic cell transplantation. Study at large: Recipient samples before transplant were obtained post-cytoreduction.

Germline-derived CDR1 and CDR2 are SNHLY and FYNNEI. CDR3 length equals 18 residues. Trimming removed 4 bases from V and 4 bases from J; junction bases left unmatched: 13. A remark on this clone: The antigen remains undetermined.

TCRdb's table, derived via immunoSEQ multiplex PCR, lists solely in-frame clones and lacks some. The sample has roughly 30,000 clones; about 83% are singletons. Stated time point: recipient sample about 28 days before transplant, after cytoreduction. Points from the study as a whole: Broader posttransplant TCR repertoire diversity was predicted by graft donor and pretransplant recipient Inverse Simpson Index values. At the given depth, recipient repertoires were over 95% de novo clonotypes. Without cell sorting, CD4 versus CD8 contributions remain unresolved.

The chain carries TRBV2 and TRBJ2-5; 12 nucleotides align to TRBD2. This material consisted of peripheral blood mononuclear cells, taken before stem cell transplant. The sequence was collected from a woman aged 25-40 years with chronic myeloid leukemia. Some clones in this sample may be carry-over from other donors' samples. CDR3 sequence: CASSGLAGGPALGETQYF. The CDR3 DNA is TGTGCCAGCAGTGGGCTAGCGGGGGGGCCGGCTCTTGGAGAGACCCAGTACTTC.